This T cell receptor (beta chain) was captured by sequencing in a study of T cells expressing NK-cell markers. TCRdb reanalyzed the 5' RACE reads, giving one entry per CDR3 protein sequence and no DNA. The sample's table shows hundreds of thousands of distinct CDR3 sequences. The sequence derives from a young man in good health. Input material: blood T cells: a sorted CD56 or NKG2C T cell subset, CD4+ or CD8+ T cells, or bulk PBMC T cells (not recorded which).

The chain's CDR3 is CASTLGLAGGADTQYF. V is TRBV2 and J is TRBJ2-3; absent DNA, TCRdb's TRBD2 call cannot be checked. CDR3 length: 16 residues. Germline V lookup: CDR1 SNHLY, CDR2 FYNNEI.